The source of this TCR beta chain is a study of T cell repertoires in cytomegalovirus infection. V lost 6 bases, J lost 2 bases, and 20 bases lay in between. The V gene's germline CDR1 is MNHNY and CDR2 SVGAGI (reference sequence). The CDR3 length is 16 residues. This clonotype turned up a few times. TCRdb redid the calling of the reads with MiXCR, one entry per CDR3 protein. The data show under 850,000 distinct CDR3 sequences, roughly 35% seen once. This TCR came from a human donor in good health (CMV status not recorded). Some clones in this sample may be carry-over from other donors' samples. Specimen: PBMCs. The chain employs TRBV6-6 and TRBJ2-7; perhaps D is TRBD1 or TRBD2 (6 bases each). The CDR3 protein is CASSPGETGSAYEQYF. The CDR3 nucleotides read TGTGCCAGCAGCCCGGGAGAAACAGGGTCAGCCTACGAGCAGTACTTC.